This TCR beta chain is drawn from a study of T cells in Graves' hyperthyroidism and ophthalmopathy. Germline V gene sequence: CDR1 LNHDA, CDR2 SQIVND (reference sequence). Unmatched junction bases numbered 5, after V lost 5 bases and J lost 10 bases. This CDR3 has 14 amino acids. Amplification targeted TCR beta CDR3 regions from RNA transcripts. HTBI primers were used for first-round RT-PCR of the TCR CDR3. TCRdb passed the multiplex PCR reads through MiXCR, listing each CDR3 protein once. Among under 350,000 distinct CDR3 sequences listed, 17% were seen once. The sequenced sample was blood. The TCR comes from a woman aged 55-75 years with Graves' ophthalmopathy. The J gene is TRBJ1-6, the V gene TRBV19, with TRBD1 identical over 10 bases. CDR3 protein: CASSLTGGESPLHF. The CDR3 nucleotides are TGTGCCAGTAGTTTGACAGGGGGCGAGTCACCCCTCCACTTT. Supplemented by reference TRBV19 and TRBJ1-6, the full variable domain reads DGGITQSPKYLFRKEGQNVTLSCEQNLNHDAMYWYRQDPGQGLRLIYYSQIVNDFQKGDIAEGYSVSREKKESFPLTVTSAQKNPTAFYLCASSLTGGESPLHFGNGTRLTVT.